These T cell receptor beta chains were read from a single sample in a study of T cell repertoires in cytomegalovirus infection. TCRdb fed the reads into MiXCR, producing one record per CDR3 protein. The sample has 200,000 or so distinct CDR3 sequences; roughly 30% are singletons. The sample was PBMCs. These TCRs come from a human donor in good health (CMV status not recorded). Some clones in this sample may be carry-over from other donors' samples. CDR3s include the opening cysteine and the closing phenylalanine or tryptophan. A D gene is named only where the DNA matches it firmly. The size field is filled for only some rows; it gives once, few, many or a size class.

j_call: TRBJ1-5
v_call: TRBV6-2/TRBV6-3
d_call: .
clone_size: .
cdr3_nt: TGTGCCAGCAGTTACGGGGTTAGCAATCAGCCCCAGCATTTT
cdr3_aa: CASSYGVSNQPQHF

j_call: TRBJ2-3
v_call: TRBV7-2
d_call: .
clone_size: many
cdr3_nt: TGTGCCAGCAGCTCGCAGACGGGCATAGATACGCAGTATTTT
cdr3_aa: CASSSQTGIDTQYF

j_call: TRBJ1-2
v_call: TRBV4-1
d_call: .
clone_size: few
cdr3_nt: TGCGCCAGCAGCCAAGAGCGAGGTAGGAGGGGACCCATCGATGGCTACACCTTC
cdr3_aa: CASSQERGRRGPIDGYTF

j_call: TRBJ2-7
v_call: TRBV19
d_call: .
clone_size: .
cdr3_nt: TGTGCCAGTAGTATACAGGTCAACCCCCGTTACGAGCAGTACTTC
cdr3_aa: CASSIQVNPRYEQYF

j_call: TRBJ1-5
v_call: TRBV27
d_call: TRBD1
clone_size: few
cdr3_nt: TGTGCCAGCGGCTCACTCGGGACAGGGGAGGCCAATCAGCCCCAGCATTTT
cdr3_aa: CASGSLGTGEANQPQHF

j_call: TRBJ2-1
v_call: TRBV6-1
d_call: TRBD1
clone_size: .
cdr3_nt: TGTGCCAGCAGTGCGACAGGGATAACGAATGAGCAGTTCTTC
cdr3_aa: CASSATGITNEQFF

j_call: TRBJ2-1
v_call: TRBV29-1
d_call: .
clone_size: few
cdr3_nt: TGCAGCGTTGACGGTCAGGGGGGGACCTACAATGAGCAGTTCTTC
cdr3_aa: CSVDGQGGTYNEQFF

j_call: TRBJ2-3
v_call: TRBV3-1
d_call: .
clone_size: few
cdr3_nt: TGTGCCAGCAGCAACGCGCACAGCACAGATACGCAGTATTTT
cdr3_aa: CASSNAHSTDTQYF

j_call: TRBJ1-1
v_call: TRBV7-2
d_call: .
clone_size: many
cdr3_nt: TGTGCCAGCAGCTTAGCGGCGGGAAAGAACACTGAAGCTTTCTTT
cdr3_aa: CASSLAAGKNTEAFF

j_call: TRBJ1-2
v_call: TRBV15
d_call: .
clone_size: .
cdr3_nt: TGTGCCACCAGCATTGGCTATGGCTACACCTTC
cdr3_aa: CATSIGYGYTF

j_call: TRBJ2-6
v_call: TRBV7-9
d_call: .
clone_size: .
cdr3_nt: TGTGCCAGCAGCTTGTCGGTTGGCGTCCTGACTTTC
cdr3_aa: CASSLSVGVLTF

j_call: TRBJ2-3
v_call: TRBV30
d_call: TRBD2
clone_size: .
cdr3_nt: TGTGCCTGGAGCCGGCGGGGGGCAGATACGCAGTATTTT
cdr3_aa: CAWSRRGADTQYF

j_call: TRBJ2-1
v_call: TRBV11-2
d_call: TRBD2
clone_size: few
cdr3_nt: TGTGCCAGCAGCTTAGATTTCGGGGGGGCTTTGGATGAGCAGTTCTTC
cdr3_aa: CASSLDFGGALDEQFF

j_call: TRBJ1-4
v_call: TRBV15
d_call: .
clone_size: .
cdr3_nt: TGTGCCACCAGCAGAGATATGGAGGGGGAAAAACTGTTTTTT
cdr3_aa: CATSRDMEGEKLFF

j_call: TRBJ2-3
v_call: TRBV11-3
d_call: .
clone_size: many
cdr3_nt: TGTGCCAGCAGCCTGGGGGGAGGATTCACAGATACGCAGTATTTT
cdr3_aa: CASSLGGGFTDTQYF

j_call: TRBJ2-5
v_call: TRBV29-1
d_call: TRBD1
clone_size: .
cdr3_nt: TGCAGCGTCCCCCTCGACAGGGAACAAGAGACCCAGTACTTC
cdr3_aa: CSVPLDREQETQYF

j_call: TRBJ2-3
v_call: TRBV7-9
d_call: .
clone_size: many
cdr3_nt: TGTGCCAGCAGCTTAGGAGGTGAAGGATGGGAAACGGATACGCAGTATTTT
cdr3_aa: CASSLGGEGWETDTQYF

j_call: TRBJ1-2
v_call: TRBV7-2
d_call: .
clone_size: few
cdr3_nt: TGTGCCAGCAGCTTAGAAGGTTGGATTGAGCAGTATGGCTACACCTTC
cdr3_aa: CASSLEGWIEQYGYTF

j_call: TRBJ2-1
v_call: TRBV11-3
d_call: .
clone_size: .
cdr3_nt: TGTGCCAGCAGCTTTGGATTTGCATCAACTGAGCAGTTCTTC
cdr3_aa: CASSFGFASTEQFF

j_call: TRBJ1-4
v_call: TRBV7-2
d_call: .
clone_size: few
cdr3_nt: TGTGCCAGCAGCTTAGTACGGCGTCACCCTAATGAAAAACTGTTTTTT
cdr3_aa: CASSLVRRHPNEKLFF

j_call: TRBJ1-6
v_call: TRBV2
d_call: TRBD1
clone_size: many
cdr3_nt: TGTGCCAGCGGACAGGGGGCGGCTTCACCCCTCCACTTT
cdr3_aa: CASGQGAASPLHF

j_call: TRBJ1-2
v_call: TRBV7-2
d_call: .
clone_size: few
cdr3_nt: TGTGCCAGCAGCTTAGACTGGAGCAGGACGAACTATGGCTACACCTTC
cdr3_aa: CASSLDWSRTNYGYTF

j_call: TRBJ2-5
v_call: TRBV7-3
d_call: TRBD2
clone_size: few
cdr3_nt: TGTGCCAGCAGCTTAACGGGAATAGCGGGGGAAGAGACCCAGTACTTC
cdr3_aa: CASSLTGIAGEETQYF

j_call: TRBJ2-7
v_call: TRBV2
d_call: .
clone_size: .
cdr3_nt: TGTGCCAGCACCGAGGGCTACGAGCAGTACTTC
cdr3_aa: CASTEGYEQYF

j_call: TRBJ2-1
v_call: TRBV12-3/TRBV12-4
d_call: .
clone_size: .
cdr3_nt: TGTGCCAGCAGTTTGGCGGCTCACCCCTACAATGAGCAGTTCTTC
cdr3_aa: CASSLAAHPYNEQFF

j_call: TRBJ1-1
v_call: TRBV12-3/TRBV12-4
d_call: TRBD1
clone_size: many
cdr3_nt: TGTGCCAGCAGTGTTACCGGGACAGCTAACACTGAAGCTTTCTTT
cdr3_aa: CASSVTGTANTEAFF

j_call: TRBJ1-2
v_call: TRBV7-3
d_call: .
clone_size: .
cdr3_nt: TGTGCCAGCAGTTTGGGACCGAGGCGCGGCTACACCTTC
cdr3_aa: CASSLGPRRGYTF

j_call: TRBJ2-7
v_call: TRBV7-6
d_call: TRBD1
clone_size: many
cdr3_nt: TGTGCCAGCAGTCGGACAGGGAGCTCCTACGAGCAGTACTTC
cdr3_aa: CASSRTGSSYEQYF

j_call: TRBJ1-2
v_call: TRBV2
d_call: TRBD1
clone_size: .
cdr3_nt: TGTGCCAGCAGTAGGCAGGGGGGTGACGGCTACACCTTC
cdr3_aa: CASSRQGGDGYTF